These 25 T cell receptor beta chains originate from one sample sequenced in a study of blood T cell repertoires in COVID-19. Using immunoSEQ multiplex PCR, the repertoire was profiled, and TCRdb retains in-frame clones only, with some absent. The sample consists of under 250,000 clones, around four fifths of them appearing once. The material sequenced was peripheral blood. The origin of the receptors is a woman in her 70s with active or convalescent COVID-19.

This chain joins TRBV18 and TRBJ2-3; TRBD2 matches at 12 bases. Germline values: CDR1 KGHSH, CDR2 LQKENI. J was trimmed by 3 bases and V by 3 bases; bases with no gene match: 7. The CDR3 contains 17 residues. The CDR3 sequence is CASSPTSGGEGTDTQYF. The CDR3 DNA sequence: TGTGCCAGCTCACCGACTAGCGGGGGCGAGGGAACAGATACGCAGTATTTT.

J is TRBJ2-7 and V is TRBV7-9, with D hard to call. Trimming left V 4 bases short and J 0 bases short, with 16 bases between. From germline, CDR1 is SEHNR and CDR2 FQNEAQ (reference sequence). The CDR3 extends over 16 amino acids. The DNA of the CDR3 is TGTGCCAGCAGCTCTCCGGGTCCCTACGCCTCCTACGAGCAGTACTTC. This translates into CASSSPGPYASYEQYF. Filled out from reference TRBV7-9 and TRBJ2-7, the complete variable domain reads DTGVSQNPRHKITKRGQNVTFRCDPISEHNRLYWYRQTLGQGPEFLTYFQNEAQLEKSRLLSDRFSAERPKGSFSTLEIQRTEQGDSAMYLCASSSPGPYASYEQYFGPGTRLTVT.

The chain combines TRBV11-3 with TRBJ2-3; 14 bases fit TRBD2. V shed 5 bases, J shed 7 bases, and the junction held 8 bases outside the gene matches. There are 16 residues in the CDR3. In germline, CDR1 is SGHNT, CDR2 YENEEA. The CDR3 DNA reads TGTGCCAGCAGCCAGACCGGGACTAGCGGGGGTAATACGCAGTATTTT. It yields the protein CASSQTGTSGGNTQYF. Filled out from reference TRBV11-3 and TRBJ2-3, the complete variable domain reads EAGVVQSPRYKIIEKKQPVAFWCNPISGHNTLYWYLQNLGQGPELLIRYENEEAVDDSQLPKDRFSAERLKGVDSTLKIQPAELGDSAVYLCASSQTGTSGGNTQYFGPGTRLTVL.

The chain uses TRBV11-2 and TRBJ1-5, with 7 bases aligning to TRBD1. The CDR3 runs 15 residues. Germline CDR1 reads SGHAT; CDR2 reads FQNNGV. J gave up 6 bases and V 4 bases, and 9 bases lay outside the gene matches. CDR3 coding DNA: TGTGCCAGCAGCTCGGGCGAGGACAGGTTTCAGCCCCAGCATTTT. The encoded protein is CASSSGEDRFQPQHF.

A few counts support this clone. The chain recombines TRBV19 with TRBJ2-1; weak D call: TRBD1 (5 bases). V was trimmed by 1 base and J by 0 bases, leaving 13 bases between them. The CDR3 is 17 amino acids. Germline CDR1 reads LNHDA; CDR2 reads SQIVND (reference sequence). This CDR3 reads CASSIGRQLSSYNEQFF. Here the CDR3 DNA reads TGTGCCAGTAGTATAGGGAGACAGTTAAGCTCCTACAATGAGCAGTTCTTC.

The CDR3 is CASSLVGTGIPQPQHF. The CDR3 DNA sequence: TGTGCCAGCAGCCTTGTGGGGACAGGGATACCTCAGCCCCAGCATTTT. This chain links TRBV14 with TRBJ1-5; 9 bases fit TRBD1. The ends lost 4 bases at V and 6 bases at J; junction bases unmatched: 10. This CDR3 region has 16 residues. Germline V gene sequence: CDR1 SGHDN, CDR2 FVKESK.

The CDR3 coding sequence is TGTGCCAGCAGCCGGGTGGCCAGGGGCGACAATGAGCAGTTCTTC. Translation: CASSRVARGDNEQFF. The chain recombines TRBV5-4 with TRBJ2-1; a possible D gene is TRBD1 (6 bases). The CDR3 length is 15 residues. The V end was cut by 4 bases, the J end by 5 bases, with 16 bases between. Germline V gene lookup returns CDR1 SGHNT and CDR2 YYREEE (reference sequence). The variable domain in full, completed from reference TRBV5-4 and TRBJ2-1, reads ETGVTQSPTHLIKTRGQQVTLRCSSQSGHNTVSWYQQALGQGPQFIFQYYREEENGRGNFPPRFSGLQFPNYSSELNVNALELDDSALYLCASSRVARGDNEQFFGPGTRLTVL.

This sequence joins TRBV15 and TRBJ1-2; 8 bases fit TRBD1. Germline V lookup: CDR1 LNHNV, CDR2 YYDKDF (reference sequence). The ends lost 6 bases at V and 0 bases at J; junction bases unmatched: 6. The CDR3 runs to 15 residues. The CDR3 reads CATRPGQGANYGYTF. The CDR3 nucleotides read TGTGCCACCAGACCCGGACAGGGAGCTAACTATGGCTACACCTTC.

This sequence joins TRBV3-1 (or the pseudogene TRBV3-2) and TRBJ2-1; TRBD2 matches at 7 bases. CDR3 length: 15 residues. V shed 4 bases and J 4 bases; nucleotides not matched to a gene: 7. CDR1 LGHDT and CDR2 YNNKEL come from the germline V gene (reference sequence). CDR3 loop: CASSLRGLGYNEQFF. The CDR3 DNA reads as TGTGCCAGCAGCCTTCGTGGACTAGGTTACAATGAGCAGTTCTTC.

Details on this clone: Distinct nucleotide sequences in the sample also encode this CDR3. The V call is TRBV7-9, the J call TRBJ1-5; TRBD1 is a possible D gene (5 bases). This CDR3 is 13 amino acids long. Germline CDR1 SEHNR, CDR2 FQNEAQ (reference sequence). V lost 4 bases and J 5 bases, leaving 9 bases between the germline ends. The CDR3 coding sequence is TGTGCCAGCAGCTCGCAAGGGGATCAGCCCCAGCATTTT. Its translation: CASSSQGDQPQHF.

The chain links TRBV18 to TRBJ2-1; 8 bases are shared with TRBD2. Unmatched junction bases numbered 8, after V lost 3 bases and J lost 10 bases. The CDR3 extends over 14 amino acids. The germline gives CDR1 KGHSH, CDR2 LQKENI. CDR3 bases: TGTGCCAGCTCACCTAGCTACCCGGGGGGGGAGCAGTTCTTC. Amino acids: CASSPSYPGGEQFF. The variable domain in full, completed from reference TRBV18 and TRBJ2-1, reads NAGVMQNPRHLVRRRGQEARLRCSPMKGHSHVYWYRQLPEEGLKFMVYLQKENIIDESGMPKERFSAEFPKEGPSILRIQQVVRGDSAAYFCASSPSYPGGEQFFGPGTRLTVL.

This clone appeared a few times. This sequence joins TRBV19 and TRBJ1-5, with a tentative D call TRBD1 (6 bases). The CDR3 runs to 14 residues. V lost 2 bases, J lost 5 bases, and 10 bases lay in between. Germline CDR1 and CDR2: LNHDA and SQIVND (reference sequence). The CDR3 bases are TGTGCCAGTAGTATACGACAGGCCGATCAGCCCCAGCATTTT. It codes for CASSIRQADQPQHF.

The chain links TRBV5-4 to TRBJ2-1; D uncertain. Germline CDR1 reads SGHNT; CDR2 reads YYREEE (reference sequence). CDR3 length: 11 residues. V was trimmed by 3 bases and J by 5 bases, leaving 3 bases between them. The CDR3 is CASSSDNEQFF. CDR3 bases: TGTGCCAGCAGCTCAGACAATGAGCAGTTCTTC.

This clone was found a few times. This chain links TRBV27 with TRBJ2-3, with TRBD1 identical over 8 bases. V lost 5 bases and J lost 3; bases outside the gene matches: 7. Per germline, CDR1 MNHEY and CDR2 SMNVEV (reference sequence). The CDR3 loop spans 15 amino acids. The CDR3 DNA reads TGTGCCAGCAGTCCCGGACAGGGCGGGACAGATACGCAGTATTTT. Translating it yields CASSPGQGGTDTQYF.

The rearrangement links TRBV19 to TRBJ1-2; D is possibly TRBD1 (6 bases). The CDR3 extends over 14 amino acids. V was cut by 5 bases and J by 6 bases, with 16 bases left in between. CDR1 and CDR2 (germline): LNHDA, SQIVND (reference sequence). The CDR3 DNA follows: TGTGCCAGTAGTCTCCAGGGGCGAGGAGATGGCTACACCTTC. Translation gives CASSLQGRGDGYTF.

This chain's CDR3 is CASSPRTGKDSPLHF. CDR3 DNA: TGTGCCAGCAGCCCCAGAACGGGGAAGGATTCACCCCTCCACTTT. The chain employs TRBV7-2 and TRBJ1-6, with unresolved D. The CDR3 spans 15 residues. V lost 5 bases and J 8 bases, leaving 16 bases between the germline ends. From germline, CDR1 is SGHTA and CDR2 FQGNSA. The whole variable domain, remainder taken from reference TRBV7-2 and TRBJ1-6, is GAGVSQSPSNKVTEKGKDVELRCDPISGHTALYWYRQSLGQGLEFLIYFQGNSAPDKSGLPSDRFSAERTGGSVSTLTIQRTQQEDSAVYLCASSPRTGKDSPLHFGNGTRLTVT.

In this sample, this clone turned up once. V and J are TRBV2 and TRBJ1-2; 11 nucleotides agree with TRBD1. CDR1 and CDR2 from the germline V gene are SNHLY and FYNNEI. Trimming removed 2 bases from V and 5 bases from J; junction bases left unmatched: 4. The CDR3 runs 15 residues. The CDR3 region is CASSERGTGGYGYTF. CDR3 coding DNA: TGTGCCAGCAGTGAACGAGGGACAGGGGGATATGGCTACACCTTC.

V gene TRBV27 combines with J gene TRBJ2-3, with D tentatively TRBD2 (5 bases). Per the germline V gene, CDR1 is MNHEY and CDR2 is SMNVEV (reference sequence). The CDR3 contains 14 residues. V lost 4 bases and J lost 6, with 14 bases in between. The CDR3 bases are TGTGCCAGCAGTTCAGCTAGCCTTTTGGATACGCAGTATTTT. Protein sequence: CASSSASLLDTQYF.

The chain has TRBV6-2 or TRBV6-3 and TRBJ1-5; D not certain. The germline gives CDR1 MNHEY, CDR2 SVGEGT. There are 16 residues in the CDR3. With 3 bases removed from V and 0 bases from J, the gap between germline ends came to 12 bases. CDR3 sequence: CASSYISGYSNQPQHF. CDR3 DNA sequence: TGTGCCAGCAGTTATATTTCGGGATATAGCAATCAGCCCCAGCATTTT.

This rearrangement joins TRBV5-1 to TRBJ1-2; D remains ambiguous. Trimming took 1 base from V and 1 from J, leaving 14 bases between them. CDR3 length: 16 residues. Germline V gives CDR1 SGHRS, CDR2 YFSETQ. The CDR3 region is CASSLSFPGFNYGYTF. The CDR3 DNA is TGCGCCAGCAGCTTGAGCTTCCCGGGGTTTAACTATGGCTACACCTTC. The full variable domain, with the rest looked up from reference TRBV5-1 and TRBJ1-2, is KAGVTQTPRYLIKTRGQQVTLSCSPISGHRSVSWYQQTPGQGLQFLFEYFSETQRNKGNFPGRFSGRQFSNSRSEMNVSTLELGDSALYLCASSLSFPGFNYGYTFGSGTRLTVV.

DNA of the CDR3: TGCGCCAGCAGCCAGACTAGCGGGACATTGCAGACCCAGTACTTC. As protein: CASSQTSGTLQTQYF. The chain has TRBV5-1 and TRBJ2-5; 11 bases map to TRBD2. Germline CDR1 and CDR2: SGHRS and YFSETQ. V lost 4 bases to trimming and J lost 6 bases; unmatched junction nucleotides: 8. The CDR3 has 15 amino acids.

The rearrangement joins TRBV12-3 or TRBV12-4 to TRBJ1-5; no definite D call. The V and J ends lost 2 bases and 7 bases respectively, with 9 bases between them. The CDR3 totals 13 residues. This CDR3 reads CASSLTTGQPQHF. CDR3 nucleotide sequence: TGTGCCAGCAGTTTAACGACGGGGCAGCCCCAGCATTTT.

As for this clone: Other DNA sequences in the same sample also yield this CDR3. The V gene is TRBV18, the J gene TRBJ2-5; D possibly corresponds to TRBD1 (5 bases). CDR1 is KGHSH, CDR2 LQKENI, per germline. V was shortened by 3 bases and J by 5 bases, with 10 bases between the two germline ends. This CDR3 contains 13 residues. This CDR3 is CASSPQGKETQYF. CDR3 DNA: TGTGCCAGCTCACCGCAGGGAAAGGAGACCCAGTACTTC.

The chain combines TRBV6-2 or TRBV6-3 with TRBJ2-7, with TRBD2 identical over 11 bases. J was trimmed by 2 bases and V by 2 bases; bases with no gene match: 8. Germline V gene sequence: CDR1 MNHEY, CDR2 SVGEGT. This CDR3 spans 17 amino acids. CDR3 nucleotide sequence: TGTGCCAGCAGTTACCTCCCCGGGACTAGCGGAACCTACGAGCAGTACTTC. This gives the protein CASSYLPGTSGTYEQYF.

The sample holds one count of this clone. J is TRBJ1-4 and V is TRBV5-1; TRBD1 aligns across 8 bases. Trimming cost V 2 bases and J 8 bases; bases outside gene matches: 5. The germline CDR1 and CDR2 sequences are SGHRS and YFSETQ. The CDR3 is 14 residues long. CDR3 coding DNA: TGCGCCAGCAGCTTCCAGGGGGCCGTAGAAAAACTGTTTTTT. Amino acids: CASSFQGAVEKLFF.